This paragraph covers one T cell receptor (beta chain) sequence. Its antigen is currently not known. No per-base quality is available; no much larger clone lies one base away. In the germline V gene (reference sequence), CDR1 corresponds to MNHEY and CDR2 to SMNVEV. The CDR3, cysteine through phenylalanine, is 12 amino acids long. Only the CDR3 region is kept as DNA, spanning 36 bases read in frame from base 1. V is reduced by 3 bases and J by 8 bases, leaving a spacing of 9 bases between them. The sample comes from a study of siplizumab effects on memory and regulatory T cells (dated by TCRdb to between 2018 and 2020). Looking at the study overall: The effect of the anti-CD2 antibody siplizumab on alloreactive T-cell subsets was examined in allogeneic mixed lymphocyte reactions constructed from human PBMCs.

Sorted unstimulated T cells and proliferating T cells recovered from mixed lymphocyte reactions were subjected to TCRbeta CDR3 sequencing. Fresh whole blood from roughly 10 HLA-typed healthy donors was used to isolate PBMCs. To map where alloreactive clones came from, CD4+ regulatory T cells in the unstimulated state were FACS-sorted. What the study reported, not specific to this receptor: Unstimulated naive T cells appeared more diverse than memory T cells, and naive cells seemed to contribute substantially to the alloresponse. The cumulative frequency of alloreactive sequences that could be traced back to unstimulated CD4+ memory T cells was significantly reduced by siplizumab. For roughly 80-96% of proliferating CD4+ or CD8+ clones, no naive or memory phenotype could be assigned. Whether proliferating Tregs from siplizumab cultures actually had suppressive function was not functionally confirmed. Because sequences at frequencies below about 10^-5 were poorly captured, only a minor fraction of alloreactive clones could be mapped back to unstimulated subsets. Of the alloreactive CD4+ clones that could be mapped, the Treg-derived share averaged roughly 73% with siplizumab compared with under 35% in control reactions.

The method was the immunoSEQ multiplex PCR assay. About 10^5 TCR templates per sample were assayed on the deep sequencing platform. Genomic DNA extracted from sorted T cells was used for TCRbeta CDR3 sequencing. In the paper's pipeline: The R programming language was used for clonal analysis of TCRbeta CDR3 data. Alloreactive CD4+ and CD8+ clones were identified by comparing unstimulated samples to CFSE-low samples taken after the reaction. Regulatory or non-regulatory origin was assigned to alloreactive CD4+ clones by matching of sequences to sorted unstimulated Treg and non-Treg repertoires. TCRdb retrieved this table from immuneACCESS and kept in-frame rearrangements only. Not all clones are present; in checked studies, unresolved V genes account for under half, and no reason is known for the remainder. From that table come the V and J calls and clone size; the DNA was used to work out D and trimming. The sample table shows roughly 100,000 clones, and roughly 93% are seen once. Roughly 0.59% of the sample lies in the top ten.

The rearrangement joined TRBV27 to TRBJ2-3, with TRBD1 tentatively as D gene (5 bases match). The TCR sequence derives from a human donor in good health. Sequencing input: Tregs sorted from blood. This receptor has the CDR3 CASSFPQGTQYF. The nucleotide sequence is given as TGTGCCAGCAGTTTCCCTCAGGGTACGCAGTATTTT.